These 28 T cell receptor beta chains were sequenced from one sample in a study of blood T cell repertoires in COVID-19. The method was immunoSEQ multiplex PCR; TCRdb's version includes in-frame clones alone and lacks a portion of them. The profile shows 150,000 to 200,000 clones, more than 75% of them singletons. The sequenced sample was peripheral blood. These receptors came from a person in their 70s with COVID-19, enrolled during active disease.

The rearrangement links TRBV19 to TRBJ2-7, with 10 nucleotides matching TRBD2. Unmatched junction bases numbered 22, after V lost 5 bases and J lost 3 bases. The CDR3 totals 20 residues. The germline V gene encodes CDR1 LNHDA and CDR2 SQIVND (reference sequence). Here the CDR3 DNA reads TGTGCCAGTAGTTGGTATGGGACTAGCGTCTTAGTACCCCATGGCTACGAGCAGTACTTC. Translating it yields CASSWYGTSVLVPHGYEQYF. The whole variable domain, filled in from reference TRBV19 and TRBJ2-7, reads DGGITQSPKYLFRKEGQNVTLSCEQNLNHDAMYWYRQDPGQGLRLIYYSQIVNDFQKGDIAEGYSVSREKKESFPLTVTSAQKNPTAFYLCASSWYGTSVLVPHGYEQYFGPGTRLTVT.

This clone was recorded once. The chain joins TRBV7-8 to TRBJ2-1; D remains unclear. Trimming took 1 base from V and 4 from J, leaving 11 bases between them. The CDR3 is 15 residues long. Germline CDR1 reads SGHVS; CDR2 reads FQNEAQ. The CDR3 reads CASSLVPGRYNEQFF. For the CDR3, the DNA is TGTGCCAGCAGCTTAGTGCCAGGCCGATACAATGAGCAGTTCTTC.

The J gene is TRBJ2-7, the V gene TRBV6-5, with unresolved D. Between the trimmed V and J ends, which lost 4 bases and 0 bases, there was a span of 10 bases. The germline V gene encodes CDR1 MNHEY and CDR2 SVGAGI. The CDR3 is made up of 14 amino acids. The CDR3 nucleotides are TGTGCCAGCAGTTTCAGGCCTAACTCCTACGAGCAGTACTTC. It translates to CASSFRPNSYEQYF.

The CDR3 bases are TGTGCCAGCAGTACATTTAGAAACACCATATATTTT. Translation: CASSTFRNTIYF. V and J are TRBV28 and TRBJ1-3; D is uncertain. The CDR3 is 12 residues long. CDR1 and CDR2 from the germline V gene are MDHEN and SYDVKM. Trimming pared 5 bases from V and 5 bases from J, leaving 7 bases between.

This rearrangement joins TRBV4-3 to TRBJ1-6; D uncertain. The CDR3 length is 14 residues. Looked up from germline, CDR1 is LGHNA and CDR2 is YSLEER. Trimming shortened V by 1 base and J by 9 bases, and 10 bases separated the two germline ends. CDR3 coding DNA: TGCGCCAGCAGCCAAGGATCGAGGTCTTCACCCCTCCACTTT. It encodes CASSQGSRSSPLHF.

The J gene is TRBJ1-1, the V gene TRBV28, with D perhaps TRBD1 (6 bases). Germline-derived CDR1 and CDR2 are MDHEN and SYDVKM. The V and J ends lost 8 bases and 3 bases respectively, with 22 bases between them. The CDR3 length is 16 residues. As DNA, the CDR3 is TGTGCCAGCTGGGAGATCCAGGGGCGTGGATACACTGAAGCTTTCTTT. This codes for CASWEIQGRGYTEAFF.

In DNA, the CDR3 is TGTGCCTGGAGTTCCGGGACAGGGTATGGCTACACCTTC. Its translation: CAWSSGTGYGYTF. This chain connects TRBV30 to TRBJ1-2; 9 nucleotides align to TRBD1. Germline CDR1 and CDR2: GTSNPN and SVGIG (reference sequence). The CDR3 loop spans 13 amino acids. V gave up 2 bases and J gave up 5 bases; unmatched junction bases: 3.

CDR3 region: CASSRGANSPLHF. The CDR3 nucleotides are TGTGCCAGCAGTCGCGGGGCTAATTCACCCCTCCACTTT. This rearrangement joins TRBV6-5 to TRBJ1-6, with D possibly matching TRBD1 (5 bases). The CDR3 runs 13 residues. V dropped 5 bases and J dropped 6 bases, with 8 bases sitting between them. CDR1 and CDR2 from the germline V gene are MNHEY and SVGAGI.

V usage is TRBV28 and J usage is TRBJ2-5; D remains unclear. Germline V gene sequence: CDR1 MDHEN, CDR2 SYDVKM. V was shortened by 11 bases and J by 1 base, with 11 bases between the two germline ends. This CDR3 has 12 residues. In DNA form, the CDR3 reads TGTGCCGGATCGACACTCCAAGAGACCCAGTACTTC. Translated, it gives CAGSTLQETQYF.

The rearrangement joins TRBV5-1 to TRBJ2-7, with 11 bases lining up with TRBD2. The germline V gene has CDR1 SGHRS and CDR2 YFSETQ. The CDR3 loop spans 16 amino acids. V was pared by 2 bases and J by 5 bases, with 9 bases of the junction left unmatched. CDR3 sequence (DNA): TGCGCCAGCAGCTTCTCGACTAGCGGGGCCTTGGACGAGCAGTACTTC. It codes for CASSFSTSGALDEQYF.

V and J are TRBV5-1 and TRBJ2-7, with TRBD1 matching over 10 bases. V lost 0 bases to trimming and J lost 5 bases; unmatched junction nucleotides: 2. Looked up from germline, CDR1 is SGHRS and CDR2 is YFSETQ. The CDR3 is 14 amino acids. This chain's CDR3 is CASSLGQGADEQYF. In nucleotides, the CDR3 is TGCGCCAGCAGCTTGGGACAGGGGGCGGACGAGCAGTACTTC.

This chain's CDR3 is CASSQEPIGGQGARNTQYF. The DNA for the CDR3 is TGCGCCAGCAGCCAAGAACCCATCGGAGGACAGGGGGCGCGAAATACGCAGTATTTT. The chain links TRBV4-1 to TRBJ2-3; 11 bases agree with TRBD1. This CDR3 has 19 residues. Germline V gene lookup returns CDR1 MGHRA and CDR2 YSYEKL. Trimming removed 0 bases from V and 7 bases from J; junction bases left unmatched: 15.

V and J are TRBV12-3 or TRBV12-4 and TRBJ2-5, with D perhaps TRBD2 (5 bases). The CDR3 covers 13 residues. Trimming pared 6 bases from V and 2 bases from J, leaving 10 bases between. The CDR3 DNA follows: TGTGCCAGCAGGGGAGACCAACAAGAGACCCAGTACTTC. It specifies CASRGDQQETQYF.

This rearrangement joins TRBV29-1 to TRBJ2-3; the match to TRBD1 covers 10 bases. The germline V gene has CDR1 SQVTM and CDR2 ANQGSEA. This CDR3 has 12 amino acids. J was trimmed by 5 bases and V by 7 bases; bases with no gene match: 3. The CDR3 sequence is CSAGQGGDTQYF. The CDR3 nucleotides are TGCAGCGCCGGACAGGGGGGAGATACGCAGTATTTT.

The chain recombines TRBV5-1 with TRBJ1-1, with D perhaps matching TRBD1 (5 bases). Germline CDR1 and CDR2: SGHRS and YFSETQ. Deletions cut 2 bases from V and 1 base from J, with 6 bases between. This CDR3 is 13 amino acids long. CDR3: CASSLDRNTEAFF. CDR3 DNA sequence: TGCGCCAGCAGCTTAGACAGGAACACTGAAGCTTTCTTT.

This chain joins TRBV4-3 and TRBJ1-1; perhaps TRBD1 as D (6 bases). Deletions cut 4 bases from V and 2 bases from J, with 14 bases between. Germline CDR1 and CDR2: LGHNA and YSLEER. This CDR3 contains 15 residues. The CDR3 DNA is TGCGCCAGCAGCCTCCTAACAGGGCGAAACACTGAAGCTTTCTTT. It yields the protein CASSLLTGRNTEAFF.

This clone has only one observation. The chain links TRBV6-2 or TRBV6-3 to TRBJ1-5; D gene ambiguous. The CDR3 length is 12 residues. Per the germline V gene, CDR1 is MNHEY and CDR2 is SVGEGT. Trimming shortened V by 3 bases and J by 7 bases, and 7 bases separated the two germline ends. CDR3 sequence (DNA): TGTGCCAGCAGTTATAGCCCCCAGCCCCAGCATTTT. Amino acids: CASSYSPQPQHF.

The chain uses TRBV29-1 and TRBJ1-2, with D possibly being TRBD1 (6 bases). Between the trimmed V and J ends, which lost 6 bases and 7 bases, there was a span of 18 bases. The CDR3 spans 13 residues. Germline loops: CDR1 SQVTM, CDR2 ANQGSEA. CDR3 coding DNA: TGCAGCGTGCGGTCAGGGGATTGGGTTGGCTACACCTTC. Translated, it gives CSVRSGDWVGYTF.

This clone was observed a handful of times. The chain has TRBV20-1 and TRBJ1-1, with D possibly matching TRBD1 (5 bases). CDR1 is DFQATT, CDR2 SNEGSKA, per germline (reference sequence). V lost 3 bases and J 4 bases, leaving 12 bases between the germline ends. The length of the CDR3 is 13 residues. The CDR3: CSASLGTGTEAFF. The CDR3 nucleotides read TGCAGTGCTAGTTTAGGGACTGGCACTGAAGCTTTCTTT.

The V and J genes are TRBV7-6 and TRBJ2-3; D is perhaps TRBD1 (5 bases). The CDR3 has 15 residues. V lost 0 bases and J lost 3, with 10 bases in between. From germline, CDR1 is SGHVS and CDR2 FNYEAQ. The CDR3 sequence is CASSLATAITDTQYF. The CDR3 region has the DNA TGTGCCAGCAGCTTAGCGACAGCCATTACAGATACGCAGTATTTT. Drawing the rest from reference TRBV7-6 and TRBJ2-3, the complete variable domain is GAGVSQSPRYKVTKRGQDVALRCDPISGHVSLYWYRQALGQGPEFLTYFNYEAQQDKSGLPNDRFSAERPEGSISTLTIQRTEQRDSAMYRCASSLATAITDTQYFGPGTRLTVL.

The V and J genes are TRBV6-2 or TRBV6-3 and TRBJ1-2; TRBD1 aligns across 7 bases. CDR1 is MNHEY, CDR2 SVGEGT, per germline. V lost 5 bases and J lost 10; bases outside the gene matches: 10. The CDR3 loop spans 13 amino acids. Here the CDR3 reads CASSPTGIENYTF. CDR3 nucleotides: TGTGCCAGCAGTCCGACAGGGATCGAAAACTACACCTTC.

The CDR3 DNA follows: TGTGCCAGCAGCCAGCGGGGGGGCCTTGATACGCAGTATTTT. Amino acids: CASSQRGGLDTQYF. This rearrangement joins TRBV7-2 to TRBJ2-3; TRBD2 agrees at 10 bases. This CDR3 is 14 amino acids long. From germline, CDR1 is SGHTA and CDR2 FQGNSA. Unmatched junction bases numbered 5, after V lost 5 bases and J lost 6 bases.

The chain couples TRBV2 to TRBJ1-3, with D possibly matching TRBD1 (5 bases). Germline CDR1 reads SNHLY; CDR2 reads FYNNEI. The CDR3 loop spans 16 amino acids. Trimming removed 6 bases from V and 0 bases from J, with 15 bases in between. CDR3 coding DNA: TGTGCCAGCAGATTTGACCAGGGAGGCTCTGGAAACACCATATATTTT. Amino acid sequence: CASRFDQGGSGNTIYF.

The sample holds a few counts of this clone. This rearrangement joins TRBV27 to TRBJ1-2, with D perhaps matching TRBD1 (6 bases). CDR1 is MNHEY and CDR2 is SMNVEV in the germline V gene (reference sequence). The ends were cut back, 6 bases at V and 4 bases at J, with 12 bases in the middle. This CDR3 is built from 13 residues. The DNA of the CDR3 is TGTGCCAGCAGGGACAGCTTCGGCTATGGCTACACCTTC. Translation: CASRDSFGYGYTF.

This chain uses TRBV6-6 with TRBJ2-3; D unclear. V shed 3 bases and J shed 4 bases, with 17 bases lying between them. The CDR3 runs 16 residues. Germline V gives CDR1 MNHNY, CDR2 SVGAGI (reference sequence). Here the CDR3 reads CASSYSPPVAADTQYF. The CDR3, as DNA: TGTGCCAGCAGTTATTCCCCCCCGGTAGCAGCAGATACGCAGTATTTT.

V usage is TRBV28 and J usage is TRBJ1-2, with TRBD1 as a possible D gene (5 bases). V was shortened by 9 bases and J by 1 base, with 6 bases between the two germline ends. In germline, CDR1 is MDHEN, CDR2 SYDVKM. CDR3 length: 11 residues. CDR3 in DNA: TGTGCCAGACAGGATAACTATGGCTACACCTTC. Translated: CARQDNYGYTF.

The CDR3 protein is CASRRGTSGTDTQYF. For the CDR3, the DNA is TGTGCCAGCAGGAGGGGGACTAGCGGCACAGATACGCAGTATTTT. The chain links TRBV6-5 to TRBJ2-3, with 10 bases that match TRBD2. Germline CDR1 and CDR2: MNHEY and SVGAGI. The CDR3 has 15 amino acids. After removal of 6 bases from V and 1 base from J, the junction contained 4 bases not matched to a gene.

The CDR3 nucleotides read TGTGCCATCAGTGAGTCGGGACAGCTTTCACCCCTCCACTTT. This codes for CAISESGQLSPLHF. The chain carries TRBV10-3 and TRBJ1-6, with TRBD1 identical over 7 bases. The trim removed 0 bases at V and 9 bases at J, leaving 2 bases unmatched. This CDR3 is 14 amino acids long. Looked up from germline, CDR1 is ENHRY and CDR2 is SYGVKD.